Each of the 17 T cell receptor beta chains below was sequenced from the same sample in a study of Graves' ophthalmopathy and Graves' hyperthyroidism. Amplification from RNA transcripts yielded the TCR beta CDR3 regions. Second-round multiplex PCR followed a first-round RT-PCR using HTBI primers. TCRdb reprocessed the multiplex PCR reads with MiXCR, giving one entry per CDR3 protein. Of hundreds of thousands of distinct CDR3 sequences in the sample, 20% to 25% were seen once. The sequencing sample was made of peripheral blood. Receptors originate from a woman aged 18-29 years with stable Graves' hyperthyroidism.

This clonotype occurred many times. The CDR3 protein is CASSNRDSAFKTQYF. CDR3 sequence (DNA): TGTGCCAGCAGTAACCGGGACAGCGCCTTTAAGACCCAGTACTTC. This rearrangement joins TRBV7-9 to TRBJ2-5; 7 bases align to TRBD1. This CDR3 is built from 15 residues. Trimming took 6 bases from V and 6 from J; bases not matched to a gene: 13. Looked up from germline, CDR1 is SEHNR and CDR2 is FQNEAQ (reference sequence).

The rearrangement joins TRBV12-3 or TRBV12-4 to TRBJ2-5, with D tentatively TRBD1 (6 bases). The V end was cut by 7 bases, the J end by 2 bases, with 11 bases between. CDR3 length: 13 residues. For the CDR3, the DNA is TGTGCCAGCAAAAACACAGGGCAAGAGACCCAGTACTTC. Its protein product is CASKNTGQETQYF.

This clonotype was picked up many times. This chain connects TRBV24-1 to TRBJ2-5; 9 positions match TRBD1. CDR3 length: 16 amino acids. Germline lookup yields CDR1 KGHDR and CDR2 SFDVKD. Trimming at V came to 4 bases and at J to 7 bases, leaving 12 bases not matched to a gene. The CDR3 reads CATSDGVGQGPGTQYF. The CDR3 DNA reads TGTGCCACCAGTGACGGGGTGGGACAGGGTCCAGGGACCCAGTACTTC.

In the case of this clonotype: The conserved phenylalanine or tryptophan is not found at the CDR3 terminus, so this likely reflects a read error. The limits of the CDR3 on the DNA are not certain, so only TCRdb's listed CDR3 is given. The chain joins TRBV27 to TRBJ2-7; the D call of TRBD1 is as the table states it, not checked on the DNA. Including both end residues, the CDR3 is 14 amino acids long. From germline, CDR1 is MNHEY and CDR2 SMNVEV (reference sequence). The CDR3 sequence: CACSYRGESYEQDC.

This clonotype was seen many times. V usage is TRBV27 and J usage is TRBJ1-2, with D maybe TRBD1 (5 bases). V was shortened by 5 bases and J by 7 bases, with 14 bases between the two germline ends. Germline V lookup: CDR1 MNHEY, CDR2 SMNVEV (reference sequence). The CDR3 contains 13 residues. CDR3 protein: CASSPGAGSGYTF. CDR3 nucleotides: TGTGCCAGCAGTCCAGGCGCAGGGTCTGGCTACACCTTC.

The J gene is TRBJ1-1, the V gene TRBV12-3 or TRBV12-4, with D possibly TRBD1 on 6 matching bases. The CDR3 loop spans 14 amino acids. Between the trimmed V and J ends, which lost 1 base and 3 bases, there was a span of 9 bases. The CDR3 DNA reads TGTGCCAGCAGTTTAGGACAGGCGTACACTGAAGCTTTCTTT. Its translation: CASSLGQAYTEAFF.

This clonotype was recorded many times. The CDR3 region is CASSSAIRTGEAFF. CDR3 in DNA: TGTGCCAGCAGTTCGGCCATCAGGACAGGTGAAGCTTTCTTT. J is TRBJ1-1 and V is TRBV28; 7 bases are a match to TRBD1. With V trimmed by 4 bases and J by 7 bases, 9 bases remained unmatched. CDR3 length equals 14 residues. CDR1 and CDR2 from the germline V gene are MDHEN and SYDVKM.

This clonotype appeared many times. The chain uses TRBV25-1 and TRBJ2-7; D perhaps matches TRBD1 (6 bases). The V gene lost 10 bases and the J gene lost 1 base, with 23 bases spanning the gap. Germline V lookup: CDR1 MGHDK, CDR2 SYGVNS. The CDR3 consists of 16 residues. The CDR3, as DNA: TGTGCCACCTCAAGGGAGCAGGGGCCCCCTTCCTACGAGCAGTACTTC. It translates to CATSREQGPPSYEQYF.

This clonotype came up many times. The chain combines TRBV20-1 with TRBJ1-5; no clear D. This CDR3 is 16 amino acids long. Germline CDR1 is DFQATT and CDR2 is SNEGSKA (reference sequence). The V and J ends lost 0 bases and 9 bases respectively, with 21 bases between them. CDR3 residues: CSARDFASYLGRPQHF. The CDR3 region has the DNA TGCAGTGCTAGAGATTTTGCGTCCTACCTAGGAAGGCCCCAGCATTTT.

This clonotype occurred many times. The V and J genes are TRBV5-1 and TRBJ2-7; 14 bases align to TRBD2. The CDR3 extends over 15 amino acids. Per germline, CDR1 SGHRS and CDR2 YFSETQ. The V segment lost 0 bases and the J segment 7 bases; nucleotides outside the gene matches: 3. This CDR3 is CASSLVTSGRDEQYF. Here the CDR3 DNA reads TGCGCCAGCAGCTTGGTGACTAGCGGGAGGGATGAGCAGTACTTC.

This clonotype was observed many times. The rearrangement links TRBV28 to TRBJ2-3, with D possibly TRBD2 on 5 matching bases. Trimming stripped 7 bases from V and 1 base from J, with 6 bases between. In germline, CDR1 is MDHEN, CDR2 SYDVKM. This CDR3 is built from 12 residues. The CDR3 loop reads CASIGGTDTQYF. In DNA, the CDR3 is TGTGCCAGCATCGGGGGCACAGATACGCAGTATTTT.

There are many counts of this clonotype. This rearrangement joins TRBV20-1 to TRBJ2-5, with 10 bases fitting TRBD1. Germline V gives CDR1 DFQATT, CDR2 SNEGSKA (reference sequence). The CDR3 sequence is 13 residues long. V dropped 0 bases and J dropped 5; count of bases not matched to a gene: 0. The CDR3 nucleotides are TGCAGTGCTAGAGAGGACAGGGGGGAGACCCAGTACTTC. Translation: CSAREDRGETQYF.

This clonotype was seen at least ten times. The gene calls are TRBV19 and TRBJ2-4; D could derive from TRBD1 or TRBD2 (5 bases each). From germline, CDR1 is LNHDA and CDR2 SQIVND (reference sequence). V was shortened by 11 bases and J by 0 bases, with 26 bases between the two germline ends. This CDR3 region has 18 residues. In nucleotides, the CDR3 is TGTGCCTCAACAGGCGGGTATAAGCTTGGGGCAGCCAAAAACATTCAGTACTTC. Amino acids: CASTGGYKLGAAKNIQYF.

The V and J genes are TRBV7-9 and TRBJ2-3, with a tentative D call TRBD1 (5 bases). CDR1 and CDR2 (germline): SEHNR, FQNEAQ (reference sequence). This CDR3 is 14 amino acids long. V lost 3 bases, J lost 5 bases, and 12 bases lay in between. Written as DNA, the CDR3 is TGTGCCAGCAGCTTGTCGGCAGGGTTAGATACGCAGTATTTT. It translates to CASSLSAGLDTQYF.

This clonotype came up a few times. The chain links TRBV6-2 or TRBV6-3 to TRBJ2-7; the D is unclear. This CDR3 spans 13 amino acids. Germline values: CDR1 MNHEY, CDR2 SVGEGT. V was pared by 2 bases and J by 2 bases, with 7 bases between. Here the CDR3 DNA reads TGTGCCAGCAGTTACGCTAGTACCTACGAGCAGTACTTC. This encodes CASSYASTYEQYF.

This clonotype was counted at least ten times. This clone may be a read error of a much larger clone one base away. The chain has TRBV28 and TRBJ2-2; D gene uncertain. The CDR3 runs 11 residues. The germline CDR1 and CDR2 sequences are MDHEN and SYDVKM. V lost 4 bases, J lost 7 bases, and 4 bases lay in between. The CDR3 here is CASSYGGELFF. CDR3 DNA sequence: TGTGCCAGCAGTTACGGCGGGGAGCTGTTTTTT.

DNA of the CDR3: TGCAGCGTTGACCCGTACCAAGAGACCCAGTACTTC. It is translated as CSVDPYQETQYF. The rearrangement uses TRBV29-1 and TRBJ2-5, with no clear D. Looked up from germline, CDR1 is SQVTM and CDR2 is ANQGSEA. With 3 bases removed from V and 0 bases from J, the gap between germline ends came to 5 bases. The CDR3 sequence is 12 residues long.